This entry lists 16 T cell receptor beta chains sequenced from one sample in a study of technical replicates of blood from a handful of donors. TCRdb keeps only in-frame clones here, not all; method: immunoSEQ multiplex PCR. The sample includes over 75,000 clones, almost 96% of them seen just once. Input material: T cells isolated from PBMCs. Every receptor here comes from a human donor in good health.

The chain couples TRBV4-2 to TRBJ1-1; no firm D call. Germline CDR1 and CDR2: LGHNA and YNFKEQ. V lost 3 bases and J 10 bases, leaving 18 bases between the germline ends. The length of the CDR3 is 14 residues. The CDR3: CASSQEVPQSRAFF. The DNA of the CDR3 is TGTGCCAGCAGCCAGGAGGTCCCCCAAAGTAGAGCTTTCTTT.

This chain uses TRBV7-9 with TRBJ2-7; perhaps TRBD1 as D (7 bases). The CDR3 sequence is 15 residues long. Germline V gives CDR1 SEHNR, CDR2 FQNEAQ (reference sequence). V was pared by 4 bases and J by 3 bases, with 16 bases between. The CDR3: CASSSPTGRYYEQYF. CDR3 DNA sequence: TGTGCCAGCAGCTCCCCGACAGGGAGGTACTACGAGCAGTACTTC.

The chain combines TRBV5-4 with TRBJ2-5; 7 nucleotides agree with TRBD1. This CDR3 is 14 amino acids long. Germline V gene sequence: CDR1 SGHNT, CDR2 YYREEE (reference sequence). Trimming cost V 0 bases and J 1 base; bases outside gene matches: 0. DNA for the CDR3: TGTGCCAGCAGCTTGGACAGGGGCCAAGAGACCCAGTACTTC. Translated: CASSLDRGQETQYF.

This chain connects TRBV27 to TRBJ2-7, with 7 bases aligning to TRBD2. The CDR3 is made up of 15 amino acids. After removal of 6 bases from V and 4 bases from J, the junction contained 12 bases not matched to a gene. The V gene's germline CDR1 is MNHEY and CDR2 SMNVEV (reference sequence). The CDR3 DNA sequence: TGTGCCAGCAGCCTTAGCGGGCAAAGGGCGTACGAGCAGTACTTC. Translated, it gives CASSLSGQRAYEQYF.

The chain uses TRBV6-1 and TRBJ2-7; weak D call: TRBD2 (6 bases). Germline V gene lookup returns CDR1 MNHNS and CDR2 SASEGT. V was pared by 3 bases and J by 2 bases, with 17 bases between. This CDR3 region has 16 residues. CDR3 residues: CASSDGGRPLAYEQYF. Here the CDR3 DNA reads TGTGCCAGCAGTGATGGGGGGAGGCCCCTCGCCTACGAGCAGTACTTC.

A single count supports this clone. The CDR3 region is CSVREQSGANVLTF. The DNA for the CDR3 is TGCAGCGTCCGGGAACAGTCTGGGGCCAACGTCCTGACTTTC. V usage is TRBV29-1 and J usage is TRBJ2-6, with a possible D match to TRBD2 (5 bases). The CDR3 runs to 14 residues. The germline V and J ends were trimmed by 6 bases and 1 base, with 10 bases remaining between them. From germline, CDR1 is SQVTM and CDR2 ANQGSEA.

The chain links TRBV5-4 to TRBJ2-3; 15 bases match TRBD2. J lost 2 bases, V lost 3 bases, and 4 bases had no gene match. Germline values: CDR1 SGHNT, CDR2 YYREEE (reference sequence). The CDR3 has 17 residues. CDR3 DNA: TGTGCCAGCAGCTCACGGACTAGCGGGGGGGTCACAGATACGCAGTATTTT. Residues: CASSSRTSGGVTDTQYF.

This rearrangement joins TRBV6-5 to TRBJ1-2; 8 positions agree with TRBD1. This CDR3 is built from 16 residues. V shed 0 bases, J shed 4 bases, and the junction held 7 bases outside the gene matches. CDR1 is MNHEY and CDR2 is SVGAGI in the germline V gene. CDR3: CASSYSHLTGAYGYTF. CDR3 nucleotide sequence: TGTGCCAGCAGTTACTCGCATCTGACAGGGGCCTATGGCTACACCTTC.

This rearrangement joins TRBV27 to TRBJ1-5; 7 bases line up with TRBD1. Germline CDR1 is MNHEY and CDR2 is SMNVEV (reference sequence). The CDR3 has 13 residues. J lost 10 bases, V lost 2 bases, and 5 bases had no gene match. In DNA form, the CDR3 reads TGTGCCAGCAGTTTAGACAGGGTTCGTCCCCAGCATTTT. The encoded protein is CASSLDRVRPQHF.

This clone was recorded only once. The V and J genes are TRBV28 and TRBJ2-7; 9 bases agree with TRBD1. V shed 5 bases, J shed 5 bases, and the junction held 10 bases outside the gene matches. Germline-derived CDR1 and CDR2 are MDHEN and SYDVKM. The CDR3 totals 15 residues. The CDR3 DNA sequence: TGTGCCAGCAGTGGCGCCGGGACAGGGATTAACGAGCAGTACTTC. Amino acids: CASSGAGTGINEQYF.

A single count supports this clone. V gene TRBV28 combines with J gene TRBJ1-5, with 11 nucleotides matching TRBD1. The trim removed 6 bases at V and 7 bases at J, leaving 11 bases unmatched. CDR1 and CDR2 from the germline V gene are MDHEN and SYDVKM. This CDR3 is built from 16 residues. This CDR3 is CASRAWDRGERQPQHF. The CDR3 region has the DNA TGTGCCAGCAGGGCCTGGGACAGGGGGGAGAGGCAGCCCCAGCATTTT.

The chain recombines TRBV7-2 with TRBJ1-5, with TRBD1 matching 8 bases. This CDR3 spans 14 amino acids. V was clipped by 5 bases and J by 7 bases; unmatched bases: 7. The germline V gene encodes CDR1 SGHTA and CDR2 FQGNSA. The CDR3 DNA reads TGTGCCAGCAGCCCAAGGACAGGGCAGCAGCCCCAGCATTTT. As protein: CASSPRTGQQPQHF.

The V call is TRBV4-1, the J call TRBJ2-7; possibly TRBD2 for D (5 bases). Trimming left V 1 base short and J 6 bases short, with 16 bases between. This CDR3 spans 15 amino acids. The germline V gene encodes CDR1 MGHRA and CDR2 YSYEKL. The CDR3 protein is CASSQGTPLVAEQYF. CDR3 nucleotide sequence: TGCGCCAGCAGCCAAGGGACCCCACTAGTTGCCGAGCAGTACTTC.

This chain links TRBV5-1 with TRBJ2-3; 8 positions match TRBD2. Trimming cost V 0 bases and J 6 bases; bases outside gene matches: 9. Germline V gene sequence: CDR1 SGHRS, CDR2 YFSETQ. There are 16 residues in the CDR3. This CDR3 is CASSLASTSERDTQYF. The CDR3 nucleotides read TGCGCCAGCAGCTTGGCGTCGACTAGCGAAAGGGATACGCAGTATTTT.

V and J are TRBV4-2 and TRBJ1-5, with D perhaps matching TRBD1 (6 bases). The V end was cut by 1 base, the J end by 7 bases, with 11 bases between. CDR3 length equals 14 residues. Germline loops: CDR1 LGHNA, CDR2 YNFKEQ. CDR3 coding DNA: TGTGCCAGCAGCCAAGTTACAGGGAAGCAGCCCCAGCATTTT. Translating it yields CASSQVTGKQPQHF.

This sequence joins TRBV18 and TRBJ1-5; D is perhaps TRBD1 (6 bases). This CDR3 spans 16 amino acids. The germline V gene encodes CDR1 KGHSH and CDR2 LQKENI. V dropped 3 bases and J dropped 0 bases, with 12 bases sitting between them. Here the CDR3 reads CASSPRGGDSNQPQHF. The CDR3 region has the DNA TGTGCCAGCTCACCGAGGGGGGGGGATAGCAATCAGCCCCAGCATTTT. Based on the CDR3 plus reference TRBV18 and TRBJ1-5, the full variable domain is NAGVMQNPRHLVRRRGQEARLRCSPMKGHSHVYWYRQLPEEGLKFMVYLQKENIIDESGMPKERFSAEFPKEGPSILRIQQVVRGDSAAYFCASSPRGGDSNQPQHFGDGTRLSIL.